This is a list of T cell receptor beta chains from one sample in a study of T cells in Graves' hyperthyroidism and ophthalmopathy. Via MiXCR, TCRdb re-called the multiplex PCR reads, giving one row per CDR3 protein. The sample contains hundreds of thousands of distinct CDR3 sequences, 15% to 20% of which appear only once. The sequenced sample consisted of blood. All receptors come from a woman in her forties with Graves' ophthalmopathy. CDR3s include the opening cysteine and the closing phenylalanine or tryptophan. D genes are given only for firm matches. A clone size is listed for some rows: how often the clone was seen (once, few, many), or a class if it is expanded.

14,TRBV10-3,NA,few,TRBJ1-1,TGTGCCATCAGTGAACCGGGAAGGAACACTGAAGCTTTCTTT,CAISEPGRNTEAFF
13,TRBV29-1,NA,NA,TRBJ2-7,TGCAGCGTTGACAGGGCCGGGGGACGCGAGCAGTACTTC,CSVDRAGGREQYF
12,TRBV20-1,NA,few,TRBJ2-2,TGCAGCGTAAAGTTAAGGGCCGGGGAGCTGTTTTTT,CSVKLRAGELFF
16,TRBV19,TRBD1,few,TRBJ2-2,TGTGCCAGTAGTACACAGGGGGCCTTGAACACCGGGGAGCTGTTTTTT,CASSTQGALNTGELFF
12,TRBV29-1,NA,NA,TRBJ2-7,TGCCGGCCACAGGACACTTCCTACGAGCAGTACTTC,CRPQDTSYEQYF
15,TRBV5-1,TRBD1,many,TRBJ2-3,TGCGCCAGCAGCTCTACAGGGGTCTGGACAGATACGCAGTATTTT,CASSSTGVWTDTQYF
13,TRBV20-1,NA,NA,TRBJ2-5,TGCAGTGCTAGAGGAGGGAGGCGGGAGACCCAGTACTTC,CSARGGRRETQYF
14,TRBV7-2,NA,many,TRBJ2-3,TGTGCCAGCAGACAGGGCGGCTCCACAGATACGCAGTATTTT,CASRQGGSTDTQYF
15,TRBV12-3/TRBV12-4,TRBD2,many,TRBJ2-5,TGTGCCAGCAGCTCAGGACTAGCGGGAATGGAGACCCAGTACTTC,CASSSGLAGMETQYF
13,TRBV10-1,TRBD1,NA,TRBJ2-1,TGCGCCTCCTCCAGACAGGGAATGGATGAGCAGTTCTTC,CASSRQGMDEQFF
15,TRBV9,TRBD2,few,TRBJ2-7,TGTGCCAGCAGCCCGACTAGCGGGAGTCTCGTCGAGCAGTACTTC,CASSPTSGSLVEQYF
14,TRBV6-1,TRBD2,many,TRBJ2-1,TGTGCCAGCAGGTCGAGCGGGAGGGTAAATGAGCAGTTCTTC,CASRSSGRVNEQFF
17,TRBV11-2,NA,NA,TRBJ2-2,TGTGCCAGCAGCTTAGAGGCGGTCGGACATAACACCGGGGAGCTGTTTTTT,CASSLEAVGHNTGELFF
15,TRBV20-1,TRBD2,many,TRBJ2-7,TGCAGTGCTCGGGACATAGCGGGAGCGGACTACGAGCAGTACTTC,CSARDIAGADYEQYF
15,TRBV18,NA,many,TRBJ1-3,TGTGCCAGCTCATCCCCAGGGAGCTCTGGAAACACCATATATTTT,CASSSPGSSGNTIYF
16,TRBV20-1,TRBD2,NA,TRBJ2-2,TGCAGTGCTAGAGATTTAGCGGGGGCTCTCACCGGGGAGCTGTTTTTT,CSARDLAGALTGELFF
16,TRBV4-1,TRBD1,many,TRBJ2-5,TGCGCCAGCAGTCCCAGGGGGCGGACCCCTCAAGAGACCCAGTACTTC,CASSPRGRTPQETQYF
15,TRBV9,NA,NA,TRBJ2-3,TGTGCCAGCAGCACAGGGCCAGGAAGCACAGATACGCAGTATTTT,CASSTGPGSTDTQYF
14,TRBV5-1,NA,many,TRBJ1-1,TGCGCCAGCAGCTCGGACAAGTATAACACTGAAGCTTTCTTT,CASSSDKYNTEAFF
17,TRBV5-6,TRBD2,few,TRBJ2-2,TGTGCCAGCAGTTCACGACTAGCGGGAGGGTCTTACGGGGAGCTGTTTTTT,CASSSRLAGGSYGELFF
15,TRBV5-1,NA,NA,TRBJ1-1,TGCGCCAGCAGCACACTTGGGCCGGACGGGGGACGAGCTTTCTTT,CASSTLGPDGGRAFF
15,TRBV25-1,NA,NA,TRBJ2-2,TGTGCCAGCAGTGACATAGGTTGGGAGACCGGGGAGCTGTTTTTT,CASSDIGWETGELFF
17,TRBV2,NA,NA,TRBJ2-3,TGTGCCAGCAGTGAAGCCGGCGGGGTTCCTCTCACAGATACGCAGTATTTT,CASSEAGGVPLTDTQYF
15,TRBV2,NA,many,TRBJ1-5,TGTGCCAGTTCCCGAAGGAGAGGGGGCAATCAGCCCCAGCATTTT,CASSRRRGGNQPQHF
12,TRBV28,NA,few,TRBJ1-1,TGTGCCAGCAGTTTCGTTGACACTGAAGCTTTCTTT,CASSFVDTEAFF
16,TRBV4-1,NA,few,TRBJ2-5,TGCGCCAGCAGCCAAACCTTAGAGTGGAGACAAGAGACCCAGTACTTC,CASSQTLEWRQETQYF
15,TRBV20-1,NA,few,TRBJ2-7,TGCAGTGCTAGAGACCAGGGCAGGGTAATCTACGAGCAGTACTTC,CSARDQGRVIYEQYF
15,TRBV5-1,TRBD1,NA,TRBJ1-2,TGCGCCAGCATCCCGGGACAGGGGTCCGTGAAAGGCTACACCTTC,CASIPGQGSVKGYTF
14,TRBV9,NA,few,TRBJ2-5,TGTGCCAGCAGCCTGGGACCCAACGGGGAGACCCAGTACTTC,CASSLGPNGETQYF
16,TRBV18,NA,many,TRBJ1-2,TGTGCCAGCTCACCATACCCCAAGGGCATACTAGATGGCTACACCTTC,CASSPYPKGILDGYTF
16,TRBV4-1,NA,NA,TRBJ2-3,TGCGCCAGCAGCCGCTATTTGGGCCCCAGGGGAGATACGCAGTATTTT,CASSRYLGPRGDTQYF
17,TRBV7-2,NA,few,TRBJ1-6,TGTGCCAGCAGCCCTCGCGGCTCGACCTTCTATAATTCACCCCTCCACTTT,CASSPRGSTFYNSPLHF
11,TRBV3-1,NA,few,TRBJ1-2,TGTGCCAGCAGCTACACAGGGGGCTACACCTTC,CASSYTGGYTF
15,TRBV30,NA,many,TRBJ2-3,TGTGCCTGGAGCGCCATTCTAATGAGCACAGATACGCAGTATTTT,CAWSAILMSTDTQYF
14,TRBV6-5,NA,NA,TRBJ1-5,TGTGCCAGCAGTTACAGTCGAGGCGGGCAGCCCCAGCATTTT,CASSYSRGGQPQHF
15,TRBV20-1,TRBD2,NA,TRBJ2-7,TGCAGTGCTAGAGACCCGAGGGGAGGGAGGGACGAGCAGTACTTC,CSARDPRGGRDEQYF
15,TRBV9,TRBD1,few,TRBJ2-3,TGTGCCAGCAGCGTGTTCGGGACAGGTGCAGATACGCAGTATTTT,CASSVFGTGADTQYF
16,TRBV7-2,NA,NA,TRBJ2-6,TGTGCCAGCAGCTTAGCGAAAAACTCTGGGGCCAACGTCCTGACTTTC,CASSLAKNSGANVLTF
17,TRBV9,NA,many,TRBJ2-1,TGTGCCAGCAGCGTAGACCCCCGCGGGGCCCGGAACAATGAGCAGTTCTTC,CASSVDPRGARNNEQFF
12,TRBV30,NA,few,TRBJ1-6,TGTGCCTGGAGTGTAGTACGGTCACCCCTCCACTTT,CAWSVVRSPLHF
15,TRBV11-2,TRBD2,many,TRBJ2-7,TGTGCCAGCAGCTTAGAGACTAGCGGGTTCTACGAGCAGTACTTC,CASSLETSGFYEQYF
13,TRBV6-2/TRBV6-3,NA,NA,TRBJ2-5,TGTGCCAGCACCCGGACACCCCGTGAGACCCAGTACTTC,CASTRTPRETQYF
15,TRBV3-1,NA,many,TRBJ1-5,TGTGCCAGCAGCCAAGATACGACAGTCAATCAGCCCCAGCATTTT,CASSQDTTVNQPQHF
17,TRBV11-2,NA,many,TRBJ2-5,TGTGCCAGCAGCTTAGTTTCGTTGCGTCTCCGTGAAGAGACCCAGTACTTC,CASSLVSLRLREETQYF
15,TRBV19,TRBD1,few,TRBJ2-7,TGTGCCAGTAGACCCGGACAGGGGGCGCAGTACGAGCAGTACTTC,CASRPGQGAQYEQYF
16,TRBV5-5,NA,many,TRBJ1-2,TGTGCCAGCAGCCCCTCTCCCACAGGACAGAACTATGGCTACACCTTC,CASSPSPTGQNYGYTF